The rows below give T cell receptor beta chains drawn from one sample of a study of T cells in Graves' hyperthyroidism and ophthalmopathy. TCRdb re-called the multiplex PCR reads with MiXCR, one entry per CDR3 protein. The sample includes 350,000 to 400,000 distinct CDR3 sequences, roughly 18% seen only once; the top ten take 40%. The specimen was blood. The receptors derive from a man aged 18 to 35 with Graves' ophthalmopathy. Each CDR3 is given with its conserved first and last residue. The order of the fields is V gene, D gene, clone size, J gene, CDR3 DNA, CDR3 protein. The D gene is left open where the match is weak. The listing skips clone size in some rows; elsewhere it reads once, few, many or a size class.

V: TRBV19
D: TRBD1
size: -
J: TRBJ2-7
DNA: TGTGCCAGTAGTATCGGTAGACAGGGGAGTTACGAGCAGTACTTC
CDR3: CASSIGRQGSYEQYF

V: TRBV6-2/TRBV6-3
D: TRBD1
size: few
J: TRBJ2-5
DNA: TGTGCCAGCAGCCTCCGCGGACAGGAAAAAGAGACCCAGTACTTC
CDR3: CASSLRGQEKETQYF

V: TRBV5-8
D: -
size: many
J: TRBJ2-3
DNA: TGTGCCAGCAGCTTCCACACAGATACGCAGTATTTT
CDR3: CASSFHTDTQYF

V: TRBV6-1
D: -
size: few
J: TRBJ1-6
DNA: TGTGCCAGCAGCCACTGGACAGCAGGCCATAATTCACCCCTCCACTTT
CDR3: CASSHWTAGHNSPLHF

V: TRBV7-3
D: TRBD2
size: many
J: TRBJ2-3
DNA: TGTGCCAGCAGCCGTAGCGGGGGGGCCTTGGATACGCAGTATTTT
CDR3: CASSRSGGALDTQYF

V: TRBV7-9
D: -
size: -
J: TRBJ2-3
DNA: TGTGCCAGCAGCTTACTGGGTGGAGTCACAGATACGCAGTATTTT
CDR3: CASSLLGGVTDTQYF

V: TRBV2
D: -
size: many
J: TRBJ2-7
DNA: TGTGCCAGCAGTGCCGACACACTAAGGGGGTACGAGCAGTACTTC
CDR3: CASSADTLRGYEQYF

V: TRBV5-1
D: TRBD1
size: many
J: TRBJ1-1
DNA: TGCGCCAGCAGCCGAAACGCCGGTGGGACAGGGAACACTGAAGCTTTCTTT
CDR3: CASSRNAGGTGNTEAFF

V: TRBV5-1
D: -
size: many
J: TRBJ1-1
DNA: TGCGCCAGCACGGCCGACCGGAACACTGAAGCTTTCTTT
CDR3: CASTADRNTEAFF

V: TRBV28
D: -
size: many
J: TRBJ1-1
DNA: TGTGCCAGCAGTTTACTAGAGCGAAACACTGAAGCTTTCTTT
CDR3: CASSLLERNTEAFF

V: TRBV6-2/TRBV6-3
D: TRBD1
size: -
J: TRBJ1-3
DNA: TGTGCCAGCAGTTACTTCCCCCAGGGGGGGGGGTACTCTGGAAACACCATATATTTT
CDR3: CASSYFPQGGGYSGNTIYF

V: TRBV6-1
D: -
size: -
J: TRBJ1-3
DNA: TGTGCCAGCAGCCCCGATGGAAACACCATATATTTT
CDR3: CASSPDGNTIYF

V: TRBV6-2/TRBV6-3
D: -
size: -
J: TRBJ2-7
DNA: TGTGCCAGCAGAGGGAATCCGTCTAGCTTCTACGAGCAGTACTTC
CDR3: CASRGNPSSFYEQYF